The 31 T cell receptor beta chains listed next were all sequenced from one sample in a study of high-grade serous ovarian cancer treatment subgroups (dated by TCRdb to the early 2020s). Tumor samples were obtained before definitive surgery or chemotherapy. The library was prepared using the immunoSEQ multiplex PCR assay. Held by TCRdb, this immuneACCESS table contains in-frame sequences only and omits some clones. Under half of the omission traces to an unresolved V gene where checked; the cause of the rest is unknown. The sample table records fewer than 35,000 clones; around 80% of these occur just once. The top ten constitute roughly 2.2% of the sample. The sequenced sample consisted of tumor tissue. These receptor sequences come from a human donor with high-grade serous ovarian cancer.

This clone was counted a few times. The chain joins TRBV20-1 to TRBJ1-1, with D unclear. CDR3 length equals 11 residues. Germline CDR1 and CDR2: DFQATT and SNEGSKA (reference sequence). Trimming stripped 5 bases from V and 7 bases from J, with 11 bases between. This CDR3 is CSAVRQVEAFF. CDR3 sequence (DNA): TGCAGTGCTGTCCGACAAGTTGAAGCTTTCTTT.

The V gene is TRBV5-1, the J gene TRBJ1-4; D uncertain. V was clipped by 0 bases and J by 8 bases, with 11 bases between them. This CDR3 is 14 amino acids long. Germline V CDR1 and CDR2: SGHRS, YFSETQ. CDR3 sequence (DNA): TGCGCCAGCAGCTTGGAAGGGCCGGGGGAAAAACTGTTTTTT. Amino acids: CASSLEGPGEKLFF.

V and J are TRBV19 and TRBJ2-7; 11 nucleotides agree with TRBD1. V was pared by 9 bases and J by 6 bases, with 7 bases of the junction left unmatched. CDR1 LNHDA and CDR2 SQIVND come from the germline V gene (reference sequence). This CDR3 is 13 amino acids long. The CDR3 reads CARPRTGGPEQYF. CDR3 DNA: TGTGCCAGACCCCGGACAGGGGGCCCCGAGCAGTACTTC.

The J gene is TRBJ2-7, the V gene TRBV19; 8 nucleotides align to TRBD2. This CDR3 spans 14 amino acids. Looked up from germline, CDR1 is LNHDA and CDR2 is SQIVND (reference sequence). V was pared by 9 bases and J by 2 bases, with 9 bases of the junction left unmatched. The CDR3 loop reads CASRREGGTYEQYF. CDR3 nucleotide sequence: TGTGCCAGCCGCCGGGAGGGCGGCACCTACGAGCAGTACTTC.

This sequence joins TRBV6-6 and TRBJ2-7, with TRBD2 matching over 11 bases. Germline V gene data show CDR1 as MNHNY and CDR2 as SVGAGI (reference sequence). The CDR3 runs 14 residues. Losses at the gene ends were 2 bases for V and 6 bases for J; bases not matched to a gene: 3. DNA for the CDR3: TGTGCCAGCAGTTACGGCCTAGCGGGAGGCGAGCAGTACTTC. It encodes CASSYGLAGGEQYF.

The chain joins TRBV2 to TRBJ1-5; TRBD1 is a possible D gene (6 bases). Trimming removed 5 bases at V and 6 bases at J, with 17 bases between. The CDR3 runs to 15 residues. In germline, CDR1 is SNHLY, CDR2 FYNNEI. Here the CDR3 DNA reads TGTGCCAGCAGTAGGACAGTGGGGGCGGTTCAGCCCCAGCATTTT. It encodes CASSRTVGAVQPQHF.

This chain links TRBV7-8 with TRBJ1-3; TRBD1 agrees at 8 bases. CDR1 is SGHVS, CDR2 FQNEAQ, per germline. With V trimmed by 2 bases and J by 2 bases, 11 bases remained unmatched. The CDR3 is made up of 18 amino acids. The CDR3, as DNA: TGTGCCAGCAGCTTATATGTAACCGGACAGGGTGCTGGAAACACCATATATTTT. This gives the protein CASSLYVTGQGAGNTIYF.

This sequence joins TRBV5-1 and TRBJ2-2; D remains ambiguous. Looked up from germline, CDR1 is SGHRS and CDR2 is YFSETQ. The V end lost 5 bases, the J end lost 1 base, and 9 bases lay between the germline ends. The CDR3 is 14 amino acids. The CDR3 DNA follows: TGCGCCAGCAGTCAGTCGCTGAACACCGGGGAGCTGTTTTTT. It specifies CASSQSLNTGELFF. Full variable domain (outside the CDR3, taken from reference TRBV5-1 and TRBJ2-2): KAGVTQTPRYLIKTRGQQVTLSCSPISGHRSVSWYQQTPGQGLQFLFEYFSETQRNKGNFPGRFSGRQFSNSRSEMNVSTLELGDSALYLCASSQSLNTGELFFGEGSRLTVL.

The chain recombines TRBV6-5 with TRBJ2-1; weak D call: TRBD2 (5 bases). The ends were cut back, 2 bases at V and 2 bases at J, with 10 bases in the middle. The length of the CDR3 is 15 residues. CDR1 MNHEY and CDR2 SVGAGI come from the germline V gene. The CDR3 spells CASSYRIATYNEQFF. For the CDR3, the DNA is TGTGCCAGCAGTTACAGAATAGCGACCTACAATGAGCAGTTCTTC.

There are a few counts of this clone. V and J are TRBV5-5 and TRBJ1-2, with D maybe TRBD1 (5 bases). This CDR3 contains 15 residues. Germline CDR1 reads SGHKS; CDR2 reads YYEKEE (reference sequence). V was cut by 3 bases and J by 4 bases, with 16 bases left in between. CDR3 bases: TGTGCCAGCAGCTCTCGCGGGGGAATCGGCTATGGCTACACCTTC. Translating it yields CASSSRGGIGYGYTF.

This chain links TRBV29-1 with TRBJ2-7, with 13 bases identical to TRBD2. This CDR3 region has 14 residues. The trim removed 5 bases at V and 5 bases at J, leaving 6 bases unmatched. The V gene's germline CDR1 is SQVTM and CDR2 ANQGSEA. In nucleotides, the CDR3 is TGCAGCGTTTCGGGACTAGCGGGAACCGACGAGCAGTACTTC. Protein product: CSVSGLAGTDEQYF.

This rearrangement joins TRBV5-1 to TRBJ2-1; 14 positions agree with TRBD2. This CDR3 has 16 residues. The germline V gene encodes CDR1 SGHRS and CDR2 YFSETQ. V trimming: 4 bases; J trimming: 4 bases; junction bases outside the gene matches: 4. The CDR3 loop reads CASSLGLAGVYNEQFF. CDR3 bases: TGCGCCAGCAGCCTGGGACTAGCGGGGGTTTACAATGAGCAGTTCTTC.

The chain is built from TRBV5-1 and TRBJ2-1; TRBD1 matches at 7 bases. Germline V gene lookup returns CDR1 SGHRS and CDR2 YFSETQ. V lost 3 bases to trimming and J lost 2 bases; unmatched junction nucleotides: 2. The CDR3 extends over 14 amino acids. This CDR3 is CASSYGTAYNEQFF. Here the CDR3 DNA reads TGCGCCAGCAGCTACGGGACAGCCTACAATGAGCAGTTCTTC.

The rearrangement links TRBV7-2 to TRBJ2-5, with 11 positions matching TRBD2. TRBJ2-7 matches the DNA end more closely, so the J call is doubtful. The length of the CDR3 is 17 residues. CDR1 and CDR2 from the germline V gene are SGHTA and FQGNSA. The CDR3 is CASSLLAGGPAPYEQYF. The CDR3 DNA reads as TGTGCCAGCAGCTTACTAGCGGGAGGCCCTGCCCCCTACGAGCAGTACTTC.

This rearrangement joins TRBV18 to TRBJ2-3, with a possible D match to TRBD1 (6 bases). Deletions cut 10 bases from V and 2 bases from J, with 13 bases between. CDR1 is KGHSH and CDR2 is LQKENI in the germline V gene. This CDR3 is built from 13 residues. The DNA of the CDR3 is TGTGCCACCCCGGACAGCTCCACAGATACGCAGTATTTT. This translates into CATPDSSTDTQYF.

CDR3 nucleotides: TGTGCCAGCAGCCAATATCCGGACAGCACGAATCAGCCCCAGCATTTT. Protein: CASSQYPDSTNQPQHF. The chain links TRBV5-5 to TRBJ1-5; TRBD1 might be the D (6 bases). The CDR3 covers 16 residues. The V gene's germline CDR1 is SGHKS and CDR2 YYEKEE (reference sequence). Between the trimmed V and J ends, which lost 4 bases and 4 bases, there was a span of 18 bases.

V usage is TRBV19 and J usage is TRBJ1-1, with 11 bases that match TRBD1. This CDR3 region has 15 residues. Trimming cost V 6 bases and J 1 base; bases outside gene matches: 4. CDR1 LNHDA and CDR2 SQIVND come from the germline V gene (reference sequence). DNA of the CDR3: TGTGCCAGTAGGAGGGACAGGGGGGGGAACACTGAAGCTTTCTTT. Translation: CASRRDRGGNTEAFF.

The rearrangement links TRBV10-3 to TRBJ2-7, with D perhaps matching TRBD2 (6 bases). Germline V gene lookup returns CDR1 ENHRY and CDR2 SYGVKD. Between the trimmed V and J ends, which lost 4 bases and 3 bases, there was a span of 16 bases. The CDR3 is 15 amino acids. CDR3 in DNA: TGTGCCATCAGTGCGGGGGACGACCGAGGCTACGAGCAGTACTTC. Residues: CAISAGDDRGYEQYF.

The rearrangement uses TRBV2 and TRBJ2-3; 10 bases are shared with TRBD2. The ends lost 3 bases at V and 1 base at J; junction bases unmatched: 7. The CDR3 runs 17 residues. Germline loops: CDR1 SNHLY, CDR2 FYNNEI. CDR3 protein: CASSDPSGRRGTDTQYF. In DNA, the CDR3 is TGTGCCAGCAGTGACCCTAGCGGGAGACGGGGCACAGATACGCAGTATTTT. The full variable domain, in which reference TRBV2 and TRBJ2-3 provide the parts outside the CDR3, is EPEVTQTPSHQVTQMGQEVILRCVPISNHLYFYWYRQILGQKVEFLVSFYNNEISEKSEIFDDQFSVERPDGSNFTLKIRSTKLEDSAMYFCASSDPSGRRGTDTQYFGPGTRLTVL.

The table lists this clone with a count of one. V gene TRBV6-5 combines with J gene TRBJ2-7; 8 nucleotides agree with TRBD1. This CDR3 spans 15 amino acids. Germline lookup yields CDR1 MNHEY and CDR2 SVGAGI. V lost 7 bases, J lost 2 bases, and 10 bases stayed unmatched. The DNA for the CDR3 is TGTGCCAGCACCGCCCGGGACAGGCAAGCCTACGAGCAGTACTTC. This sequence encodes CASTARDRQAYEQYF.

This sequence joins TRBV2 and TRBJ2-2, with 11 bases that match TRBD2. The germline gives CDR1 SNHLY, CDR2 FYNNEI. This CDR3 spans 15 amino acids. The V segment lost 7 bases and the J segment 3 bases; nucleotides outside the gene matches: 4. For the CDR3, the DNA is TGTGCCAGCAAAACTAGCGGGAGTCACACCGGGGAGCTGTTTTTT. This gives the protein CASKTSGSHTGELFF.

This chain uses TRBV18 with TRBJ1-4; TRBD1 aligns across 9 bases. Trimming took 3 bases from V and 8 from J; bases not matched to a gene: 1. The germline V gene has CDR1 KGHSH and CDR2 LQKENI. The CDR3 contains 13 residues. The CDR3 region has the DNA TGTGCCAGCTCACCGGACAGGGGAGAAAAACTGTTTTTT. Translation gives CASSPDRGEKLFF. The full variable domain, in which reference TRBV18 and TRBJ1-4 provide the parts outside the CDR3, is NAGVMQNPRHLVRRRGQEARLRCSPMKGHSHVYWYRQLPEEGLKFMVYLQKENIIDESGMPKERFSAEFPKEGPSILRIQQVVRGDSAAYFCASSPDRGEKLFFGSGTQLSVL.

The genes are TRBV6-1 and TRBJ2-2, with 8 bases matching TRBD2. The length of the CDR3 is 16 residues. Germline CDR1 MNHNS, CDR2 SASEGT. Unmatched junction bases numbered 6, after V lost 4 bases and J lost 2 bases. The CDR3: CASSVRTSINTGELFF. For the CDR3, the DNA is TGTGCCAGCAGTGTCCGGACTAGCATTAACACCGGGGAGCTGTTTTTT.

The V gene is TRBV19, the J gene TRBJ1-4; perhaps TRBD1 as D (6 bases). Germline-derived CDR1 and CDR2 are LNHDA and SQIVND (reference sequence). The ends were cut back, 5 bases at V and 3 bases at J, with 13 bases in the middle. The CDR3 contains 15 residues. The CDR3 DNA sequence: TGTGCCAGTAGTCTCACGACAGGTTCTAATGAAAAACTGTTTTTT. It yields the protein CASSLTTGSNEKLFF.

This sequence joins TRBV12-1 and TRBJ2-5; the table's D gene call, TRBD2, was not cross checked with the DNA. TRBV12-1 is marked as a pseudogene. The CDR3 has 15 residues. The CDR3 region is CASPLRTSGRETQYF. CDR3 DNA: TGTGCCAGTCCTCTTCGCACTAGCGGGAGAGAGACCCAGTACTTC.

This clone has only a few counts. The CDR3 DNA follows: TGTGCCAGCACCCCTATGGGGGGCACTGAAGCTTTCTTT. Translated, it gives CASTPMGGTEAFF. The chain has TRBV7-9 and TRBJ1-1; tentative D call: TRBD1 (5 bases). Germline assignment: CDR1 SEHNR and CDR2 FQNEAQ (reference sequence). V lost 7 bases to trimming and J lost 4 bases, with 13 bases between them. The CDR3 runs to 13 residues.

The gene calls are TRBV4-1 and TRBJ2-1; maybe TRBD2 (5 bases). Germline CDR1 is MGHRA and CDR2 is YSYEKL. V was shortened by 4 bases and J by 10 bases, with 17 bases between the two germline ends. The CDR3 covers 14 residues. For the CDR3, the DNA is TGCGCCAGCAGCCGTGAACTAACGGGGAGAGAGCAGTTCTTC. Translating it yields CASSRELTGREQFF.

The CDR3 bases are TGCGCCAGCAGCCCCGGGGGTGTGGAGTACGAGCAGTACTTC. The encoded protein is CASSPGGVEYEQYF. The chain uses TRBV5-1 and TRBJ2-7, with a possible D match to TRBD2 (6 bases). Trimming took 4 bases from V and 4 from J, leaving 15 bases between them. The CDR3 length is 14 residues. In germline, CDR1 is SGHRS, CDR2 YFSETQ.

CDR3 protein: CASSPTSGRFSSYNEQFF. For the CDR3, the DNA is TGTGCCAGCAGTCCGACTAGCGGGAGATTTAGCTCCTACAATGAGCAGTTCTTC. The chain combines TRBV2 with TRBJ2-1; 12 nucleotides line up with TRBD2. V was pared by 5 bases and J by 0 bases, with 8 bases of the junction left unmatched. Germline V gene sequence: CDR1 SNHLY, CDR2 FYNNEI. The CDR3 covers 18 residues. Full variable domain (missing parts from reference TRBV2 and TRBJ2-1): EPEVTQTPSHQVTQMGQEVILRCVPISNHLYFYWYRQILGQKVEFLVSFYNNEISEKSEIFDDQFSVERPDGSNFTLKIRSTKLEDSAMYFCASSPTSGRFSSYNEQFFGPGTRLTVL.

This clone was recorded once. This chain joins TRBV5-1 and TRBJ2-1, with 9 nucleotides matching TRBD2. V trimming: 3 bases; J trimming: 7 bases; junction bases outside the gene matches: 14. Germline values: CDR1 SGHRS, CDR2 YFSETQ. The CDR3 is 17 residues long. The CDR3 loop reads CASSWVRSGRIRNEQFF. The CDR3 coding sequence is TGCGCCAGCAGCTGGGTCAGAAGCGGGAGGATTCGGAATGAGCAGTTCTTC.

V gene TRBV10-1 combines with J gene TRBJ2-2; D is unresolved. The CDR3 has 14 residues. Germline V lookup: CDR1 WNHNN, CDR2 SYGVQD (reference sequence). Trimming shortened V by 2 bases and J by 6 bases, and 10 bases separated the two germline ends. CDR3 sequence (DNA): TGCGCCAGCAGTGAGAGACTTCATGCCGGGGAGCTGTTTTTT. Its protein product is CASSERLHAGELFF.